What follows are 32 T cell receptor beta chains derived from one specimen sequenced in a study of regulatory T cells in long-lasting Graves disease. Time point denoted: newly diagnosed GD, antithyroid drugs for less than 3 months. After RNA was extracted from PBMCs, the TCR library was made from it. For TCR beta, libraries came from iRepertoire HTBI primers and Arm-PCR of CDR3 regions. TCRdb used MiXCR to reprocess the multiplex PCR reads, holding one entry per CDR3 protein. The data show 530,000 or so distinct CDR3 sequences, less than 15% seen once. These data are also associated with another study on T cells in Graves' hyperthyroidism and ophthalmopathy.

The sequencing here drew on peripheral blood mononuclear cells (PBMCs), taken at new diagnosis, from a patient treated with antithyroid drugs. These receptors came from a man aged 25 to 45 with Graves disease.

This clonotype was observed a few times. The chain links TRBV10-3 to TRBJ1-1; tentative D call: TRBD1 (6 bases). Trimming left V 2 bases short and J 1 base short, with 8 bases between. The germline CDR1 and CDR2 sequences are ENHRY and SYGVKD. This CDR3 is built from 14 residues. CDR3 sequence (DNA): TGTGCCATCAGTGAGAACAGGGAGAACACTGAAGCTTTCTTT. It is translated as CAISENRENTEAFF.

The genes are TRBV3-1 and TRBJ1-2; a weak D match, TRBD1 (6 bases). V dropped 5 bases and J dropped 6 bases, with 22 bases sitting between them. CDR1 is LGHDT, CDR2 YNNKEL, per germline (reference sequence). The CDR3 sequence is 16 residues long. The CDR3 is CASSDRYEGGGHGYTF. CDR3 nucleotide sequence: TGTGCCAGCAGCGACCGTTACGAGGGGGGAGGCCATGGCTACACCTTC.

This clonotype was counted many times. The gene calls are TRBV10-3 and TRBJ2-7; TRBD2 aligns across 10 bases. The length of the CDR3 is 15 residues. CDR1 and CDR2 (germline): ENHRY, SYGVKD. The V gene end was trimmed by 3 bases and the J gene end by 7 bases; junction bases not matched to a gene: 9. This CDR3 is CAISDPLAGAGEQYF. The DNA for the CDR3 is TGTGCCATCAGTGACCCCCTAGCGGGAGCGGGGGAGCAGTACTTC.

This clonotype was detected ten times or more. This chain links TRBV20-1 with TRBJ1-1; D is unresolved. CDR3 length: 9 amino acids. Trimming left V 1 base short and J 12 bases short, with 6 bases between. Germline lookup yields CDR1 DFQATT and CDR2 SNEGSKA (reference sequence). As DNA, the CDR3 is TGCAGTGCTAGAGCGGGAACTTTCTTT. Translation: CSARAGTFF.

Details on this clonotype: Given a much more abundant clone one base away, this may be a read error. The chain links TRBV7-9 to TRBJ2-7; 7 bases are shared with TRBD2. V lost 6 bases to trimming and J lost 7 bases; unmatched junction nucleotides: 21. Per germline, CDR1 SEHNR and CDR2 FQNEAQ (reference sequence). The CDR3 length is 17 residues. The CDR3 nucleotides read TGTGCCAGCAGACCCCCCTTTAGACTAGCCACCAACAATGAGCAGTACTTC. Its translation is CASRPPFRLATNNEQYF.

This clonotype was observed many times. The chain has TRBV11-2 and TRBJ1-1; TRBD1 is a possible D gene (5 bases). The CDR3 is 13 amino acids. The V gene lost 6 bases and the J gene lost 4 bases, with 12 bases spanning the gap. Germline V gene lookup returns CDR1 SGHAT and CDR2 FQNNGV. CDR3 nucleotides: TGTGCCAGCAGTTGGGACCTACCCACTGAAGCTTTCTTT. This encodes CASSWDLPTEAFF.

This clonotype was recorded many times. V and J are TRBV20-1 and TRBJ1-1; D is undetermined. Germline CDR1 reads DFQATT; CDR2 reads SNEGSKA (reference sequence). The CDR3 spans 12 residues. The V and J ends lost 6 bases and 11 bases respectively, with 19 bases between them. The CDR3 sequence is CSASSRGSGAFF. The CDR3 DNA is TGCAGTGCAAGTTCCCGCGGCAGTGGGGCTTTCTTT.

In its sample, this clonotype was seen many times. The gene calls are TRBV12-3 or TRBV12-4 and TRBJ1-2, with TRBD1 matching 8 bases. This CDR3 has 16 amino acids. J lost 2 bases, V lost 5 bases, and 10 bases had no gene match. The CDR3: CASSPFTDRENYGYTF. The CDR3 DNA follows: TGTGCCAGCAGTCCCTTTACGGACAGGGAGAACTATGGCTACACCTTC.

The chain couples TRBV18 to TRBJ1-2, with TRBD1 matching 7 bases. The trim removed 2 bases at V and 6 bases at J, leaving 6 bases unmatched. CDR1 and CDR2 from the germline V gene are KGHSH and LQKENI. The length of the CDR3 is 14 residues. The CDR3 nucleotides read TGTGCCAGCTCACCAAACAGGGGAAGCGATGGCTACACCTTC. This sequence encodes CASSPNRGSDGYTF.

The rearrangement links TRBV13 to TRBJ1-3; no clear D gene. Between the trimmed V and J ends, which lost 1 base and 4 bases, there was a span of 14 bases. CDR1 and CDR2 from the germline V gene are PRHDT and FYEKMQ (reference sequence). CDR3 length: 16 residues. CDR3 DNA sequence: TGTGCCAGCAGCTTAGTGATGAGAGGCGGGGGAAACACCATATATTTT. This translates into CASSLVMRGGGNTIYF.

There are many counts of this clonotype. Sequence at one end of the junction differs from germline and may be a read error. The genes are TRBV28 and TRBJ1-1, with D unclear. From germline, CDR1 is MDHEN and CDR2 SYDVKM. The CDR3 runs 12 residues. For the CDR3, the DNA is TGTCCCAGCGACAATTTGAACACTGAAGCTTTCTTT. Residues: CPSDNLNTEAFF.

The rearrangement uses TRBV6-6 and TRBJ2-5, with D tentatively TRBD2 (5 bases). The CDR3 has 14 amino acids. Looked up from germline, CDR1 is MNHNY and CDR2 is SVGAGI (reference sequence). The ends were cut back, 0 bases at V and 2 bases at J, with 7 bases in the middle. CDR3 sequence (DNA): TGTGCCAGCAGTTACTCGCGGGTGCAAGAGACCCAGTACTTC. Amino acid sequence: CASSYSRVQETQYF.

This clonotype occurred a few times. This chain connects TRBV5-4 to TRBJ2-1; 8 bases are a match to TRBD1. CDR1 and CDR2 (germline): SGHNT, YYREEE (reference sequence). The CDR3 has 12 amino acids. The trim removed 1 base at V and 15 bases at J, leaving 6 bases unmatched. The CDR3 loop reads CASSLQDRVWFF. CDR3 nucleotide sequence: TGTGCCAGCAGCTTGCAGGACAGGGTCTGGTTCTTC.

This clonotype was observed many times. The chain couples TRBV6-1 to TRBJ2-3; TRBD2 might be the D (5 bases). The ends were cut back, 8 bases at V and 5 bases at J, with 8 bases in the middle. The CDR3 spans 11 residues. CDR1 and CDR2 (germline): MNHNS, SASEGT. The CDR3 is CASRAGDTQYF. DNA of the CDR3: TGTGCCAGCCGCGCGGGAGATACGCAGTATTTT.

This clonotype has just a few counts. The gene calls are TRBV5-1 and TRBJ2-5; TRBD2 matches 7 bases. V was clipped by 4 bases and J by 6 bases; unmatched bases: 9. The germline CDR1 and CDR2 sequences are SGHRS and YFSETQ. This CDR3 contains 14 residues. The CDR3 DNA follows: TGCGCCAGCAGCCCGGTGGGCGGGAGAAAGACCCAGTACTTC. It yields the protein CASSPVGGRKTQYF.

The rearrangement uses TRBV7-3 and TRBJ1-2; no clear D. Trimming left V 6 bases short and J 2 bases short, with 13 bases between. Germline lookup yields CDR1 SGHTA and CDR2 FQGTGA. CDR3 length: 14 residues. DNA for the CDR3: TGTGCCAGCAGTTCGGACGGAACCAACTATGGCTACACCTTC. It translates to CASSSDGTNYGYTF.

This clonotype was seen at least ten times. V gene TRBV20-1 combines with J gene TRBJ2-3, with D possibly matching TRBD2 (6 bases). This CDR3 is 14 amino acids long. CDR1 is DFQATT, CDR2 SNEGSKA, per germline (reference sequence). V lost 5 bases and J lost 0, with 12 bases in between. This CDR3 reads CSASGTLSTDTQYF. The CDR3 DNA sequence: TGCAGTGCTTCCGGGACTCTGAGCACAGATACGCAGTATTTT.

About this clonotype itself: A much larger clone sits a single nucleotide away, making a read error possible. The rearrangement links TRBV12-3 or TRBV12-4 to TRBJ1-1, with unresolved D. This CDR3 spans 11 amino acids. V was shortened by 5 bases and J by 7 bases, with 8 bases between the two germline ends. The CDR3 DNA follows: TGTGCCAGCAGTGGGGAGAGTGAAGCTTTCTTT. This gives the protein CASSGESEAFF.

The V call is TRBV12-3 or TRBV12-4, the J call TRBJ2-5, with D uncertain. Trimming pared 5 bases from V and 4 bases from J, leaving 11 bases between. The length of the CDR3 is 13 residues. As DNA, the CDR3 is TGTGCCAGCAGTCCTGACACCCCAGAGACCCAGTACTTC. Its protein is CASSPDTPETQYF.

This clonotype has a count of ten or more. The chain joins TRBV6-2 or TRBV6-3 to TRBJ2-5, with D maybe TRBD1 (5 bases). V was clipped by 6 bases and J by 7 bases, with 12 bases between them. Germline assignment: CDR1 MNHEY and CDR2 SVGEGT. The length of the CDR3 is 12 residues. The CDR3 region has the DNA TGTGCCAGCAGGCAGACAGACGCGACCCAGTACTTC. This encodes CASRQTDATQYF.

The chain combines TRBV27 with TRBJ1-2; a possible D gene is TRBD1 (5 bases). The CDR3 contains 15 residues. Trimming left V 5 bases short and J 0 bases short, with 13 bases between. The germline V gene has CDR1 MNHEY and CDR2 SMNVEV (reference sequence). Written as DNA, the CDR3 is TGTGCCAGCAGTCCCCGGGACGTAGCTAACTATGGCTACACCTTC. Translation gives CASSPRDVANYGYTF.

This rearrangement joins TRBV27 to TRBJ1-6, with D unresolved. Germline V gene data show CDR1 as MNHEY and CDR2 as SMNVEV (reference sequence). V was cut by 0 bases and J by 9 bases, with 12 bases left in between. CDR3 length: 15 amino acids. The CDR3 DNA is TGTGCCAGCAGTTTATCTCAGGCTATCGGTTCACCCCTCCACTTT. Translation gives CASSLSQAIGSPLHF.

This chain joins TRBV29-1 and TRBJ2-5, with D possibly TRBD1 on 5 matching bases. From germline, CDR1 is SQVTM and CDR2 ANQGSEA. V lost 4 bases to trimming and J lost 5 bases, with 11 bases between them. This CDR3 is 12 amino acids long. The CDR3 sequence: CSVGGLWETQYF. CDR3 coding DNA: TGCAGCGTTGGGGGCCTGTGGGAGACCCAGTACTTC.

This clonotype occurred many times. The chain couples TRBV12-3 or TRBV12-4 to TRBJ2-1; D is perhaps TRBD1 (6 bases). With 2 bases removed from V and 6 bases from J, the gap between germline ends came to 11 bases. This CDR3 has 14 amino acids. CDR3 in DNA: TGTGCCAGCAGTTTAAGTACAGGGTTCAATGAGCAGTTCTTC. Translated, it gives CASSLSTGFNEQFF.

Ten or more counts support this clonotype. The chain links TRBV12-3 or TRBV12-4 to TRBJ1-2; D gene unclear. CDR3 length: 13 amino acids. Trimming took 3 bases from V and 2 from J, leaving 7 bases between them. The CDR3 coding sequence is TGTGCCAGCAGTTTTGGGCTGAACTATGGCTACACCTTC. It codes for CASSFGLNYGYTF.

As to this clonotype: A far larger clone is off by one base, so a read error is likely. The chain is built from TRBV20-1 and TRBJ2-5; TRBD2 matches 11 bases. The CDR3 covers 13 residues. CDR1 and CDR2 (germline): DFQATT, SNEGSKA (reference sequence). The ends lost 6 bases at V and 11 bases at J; junction bases unmatched: 11. CDR3: CSAPTSGIVEQYF. As DNA, the CDR3 is TGCAGTGCCCCGACTAGCGGGATCGTTGAGCAGTACTTC.

The gene calls are TRBV7-9 and TRBJ2-2; 8 positions match TRBD2. The CDR3 runs 14 residues. The V and J ends lost 4 bases and 6 bases, in that order; junction bases with no gene match: 4. Germline V gene data show CDR1 as SEHNR and CDR2 as FQNEAQ (reference sequence). The CDR3 coding sequence is TGTGCCAGCAGCTCAGCGGGAGTTCCCGGGGAGCTGTTTTTT. Encoded protein: CASSSAGVPGELFF.

At least ten counts were recorded for this clonotype. The rearrangement links TRBV6-1 to TRBJ1-5, with 9 bases lining up with TRBD1. The CDR3 length is 15 residues. CDR1 is MNHNS, CDR2 SASEGT, per germline. V was pared by 3 bases and J by 3 bases, with 3 bases of the junction left unmatched. The chain's CDR3 is CASSEGQGNNQPQHF. As DNA, the CDR3 is TGTGCCAGCAGTGAGGGACAGGGAAACAATCAGCCCCAGCATTTT.

This chain uses TRBV5-6 with TRBJ2-1; D gene uncertain. The CDR3 loop spans 14 amino acids. V was shortened by 7 bases and J by 0 bases, with 11 bases between the two germline ends. Germline CDR1 SGHDT, CDR2 YYEEEE. CDR3 in DNA: TGTGCCAGCCAAAAACACCACTCCTACAATGAGCAGTTCTTC. It encodes CASQKHHSYNEQFF.

This clonotype showed up many times. The V call is TRBV2, the J call TRBJ2-1; 12 positions agree with TRBD2. V dropped 3 bases and J dropped 6; count of bases not matched to a gene: 3. CDR3 length equals 15 residues. The germline gives CDR1 SNHLY, CDR2 FYNNEI. In DNA form, the CDR3 reads TGTGCCAGCAGTGATCTAGCGGGAGGGCCCAATGAGCAGTTCTTC. Translating it yields CASSDLAGGPNEQFF. The complete variable domain, with remaining parts taken from reference TRBV2 and TRBJ2-1, reads EPEVTQTPSHQVTQMGQEVILRCVPISNHLYFYWYRQILGQKVEFLVSFYNNEISEKSEIFDDQFSVERPDGSNFTLKIRSTKLEDSAMYFCASSDLAGGPNEQFFGPGTRLTVL.

The chain has TRBV18 and TRBJ2-3; D not resolved. The ends were cut back, 0 bases at V and 2 bases at J, with 9 bases in the middle. Germline CDR1 KGHSH, CDR2 LQKENI. The length of the CDR3 is 15 residues. CDR3 in DNA: TGTGCCAGCTCACCACCTAATCCCCCCACAGATACGCAGTATTTT. Encoded protein: CASSPPNPPTDTQYF.

Turning to this clonotype: The junction departs from germline at one end; a sequencing error may be responsible. V gene TRBV5-1 combines with J gene TRBJ1-5, with unresolved D. CDR3 size: 14 residues. Germline V lookup: CDR1 SGHRS, CDR2 YFSETQ. The CDR3 loop reads CASRLAPRDQLQHF. In DNA form, the CDR3 reads TGCGCCAGCAGATTAGCACCGCGCGATCAGCTCCAGCATTTT.